The 3 T cell receptor beta chains below come from one sample, sequenced in a study of blood T cell repertoires in COVID-19 (dated by TCRdb to the early 2020s). Library construction relied on the immunoSEQ multiplex PCR assay. The table was pulled from immuneACCESS by TCRdb, which kept in-frame rearrangements only. Such tables lose some clones; where checked, under half of the loss comes from unresolved V genes, and the rest has no known cause. The table for this sample lists approximately 240,000 clones; 85% of them were counted only once. The ten largest account for 6% to 7% of the sample. Sequencing input: peripheral blood. These receptors came from a woman aged 55-69 years with active or convalescent COVID-19.

V and J are TRBV2 and TRBJ2-5; 7 bases fit TRBD2. Losses at the gene ends were 4 bases for V and 2 bases for J; bases not matched to a gene: 7. The germline V gene encodes CDR1 SNHLY and CDR2 FYNNEI. The CDR3 contains 15 residues. Written as DNA, the CDR3 is TGTGCCAGCAGTGGGCAGGGAGGGCCACAAGAGACCCAGTACTTC. This sequence encodes CASSGQGGPQETQYF.

The chain has TRBV11-3 and TRBJ2-1; D unresolved. CDR1 SGHNT and CDR2 YENEEA come from the germline V gene. Trimming shortened V by 4 bases and J by 5 bases, and 15 bases separated the two germline ends. The CDR3 covers 15 residues. The CDR3 DNA reads as TGTGCCAGCAGCTATATATCCGGAGAGAACAATGAGCAGTTCTTC. This codes for CASSYISGENNEQFF.

The chain uses TRBV25-1 and TRBJ1-2, with TRBD1 identical over 11 bases. Per the germline V gene, CDR1 is MGHDK and CDR2 is SYGVNS. The V and J ends lost 6 bases and 8 bases, in that order; junction bases with no gene match: 14. The CDR3 length is 16 residues. The CDR3 coding sequence is TGTGCCAGCAGCCCACCCCCGGGACAGGGGGAATGGGGCTACACCTTC. Translating gives CASSPPPGQGEWGYTF.